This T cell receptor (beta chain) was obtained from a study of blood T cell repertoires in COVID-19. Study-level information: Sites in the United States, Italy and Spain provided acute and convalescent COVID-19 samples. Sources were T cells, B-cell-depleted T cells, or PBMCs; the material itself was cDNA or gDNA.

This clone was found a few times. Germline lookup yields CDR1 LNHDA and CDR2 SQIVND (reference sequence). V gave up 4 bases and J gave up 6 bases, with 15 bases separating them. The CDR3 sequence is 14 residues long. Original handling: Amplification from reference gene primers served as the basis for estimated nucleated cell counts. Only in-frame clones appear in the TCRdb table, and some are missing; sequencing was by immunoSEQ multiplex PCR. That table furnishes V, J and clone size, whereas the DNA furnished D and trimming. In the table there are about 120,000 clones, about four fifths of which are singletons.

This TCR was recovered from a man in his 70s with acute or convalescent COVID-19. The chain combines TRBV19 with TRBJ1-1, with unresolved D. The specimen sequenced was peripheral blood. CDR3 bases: TGTGCCAGTAGTAATGGGCTAGGGAGAGCTGAAGCTTTCTTT. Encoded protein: CASSNGLGRAEAFF. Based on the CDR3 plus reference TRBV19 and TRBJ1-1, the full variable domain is DGGITQSPKYLFRKEGQNVTLSCEQNLNHDAMYWYRQDPGQGLRLIYYSQIVNDFQKGDIAEGYSVSREKKESFPLTVTSAQKNPTAFYLCASSNGLGRAEAFFGQGTRLTVV.